This entry concerns a single T cell receptor beta chain. Generated by immunoSEQ multiplex PCR, the TCRdb table keeps only in-frame clones and is missing some. The repertoire holds about 89,000 clones, with 80% as singletons. Germline CDR1 is KGHSH and CDR2 is LQKENI. The CDR3 consists of 12 residues. Trimming removed 1 base at V and 6 bases at J, with 7 bases between. These data come from a study of blood T cell repertoires in COVID-19. This sequence joins TRBV18 and TRBJ2-7; D might be TRBD1 (5 bases). Sequenced input: peripheral blood. This receptor was obtained from a woman at least 80 years old with acute or convalescent COVID-19. The CDR3, as DNA: TGTGCCAGCTCACCACGACAGACCGAGCAGTACTTC. Translating gives CASSPRQTEQYF. Filled out from reference TRBV18 and TRBJ2-7, the complete variable domain reads NAGVMQNPRHLVRRRGQEARLRCSPMKGHSHVYWYRQLPEEGLKFMVYLQKENIIDESGMPKERFSAEFPKEGPSILRIQQVVRGDSAAYFCASSPRQTEQYFGPGTRLTVT.